This T cell receptor beta chain was sequenced for a study of T cell repertoires in cytomegalovirus infection. TCRdb ran MiXCR on the reads and lists one entry per CDR3 protein. The repertoire holds under 250,000 distinct CDR3 sequences, with about 12% as singletons. This CDR3 contains 15 residues. V lost 5 bases, J lost 6 bases, and 13 bases stayed unmatched. Germline assignment: CDR1 SGHTA and CDR2 FQGNSA. This clonotype was observed at least ten times. This sequence joins TRBV7-2 and TRBJ2-7; 7 positions agree with TRBD2. Sequencing was done on a sample of PBMCs. The sequence derives from a human donor in good health (CMV status not recorded). Some clones in this sample may be carry-over from other donors' samples. CDR3 loop: CASSRNRAGGIEQYF. CDR3 bases: TGTGCCAGCAGCAGAAATCGAGCCGGGGGGATCGAGCAGTACTTC.